This T cell receptor beta chain is from a study of cytomegalovirus exposure and HLA in healthy donors. General observations from the study: TRBV6-2, TRBV6-3 and some other V segments were excluded as indistinguishable. Sequence variants that were highly shared formed a cluster that was likely a sequencing artifact.

From germline, CDR1 is SQVTM and CDR2 ANQGSEA. Losses at the gene ends were 7 bases for V and 3 bases for J; bases not matched to a gene: 11. This CDR3 is built from 15 residues. Remarks on this clone: Its antigen is unknown.

PCR employed 60 Vbeta and 13 Jbeta primers. Assay: immunoSEQ multiplex PCR; the TCRdb copy retains only in-frame clones and omits some. The repertoire holds around 21,000 clones, with around 77% as singletons. Material for sequencing was PBMCs. The sequence derives from a man between 60 and 75 years old in good health and CMV-seronegative. The gene calls are TRBV29-1 and TRBJ2-3, with 9 bases fitting TRBD2. CDR3 sequence (DNA): TGCAGCGGGCTGGGGGGTGCGGGGGGGACAGATACGCAGTATTTT. Translating gives CSGLGGAGGTDTQYF.